This T cell receptor beta chain was captured by sequencing in a study of blood T cells in healthy people across ages. This CDR3 is 15 amino acids long. Germline CDR1 SGHVS, CDR2 FQNEAQ. Trimming left V 1 base short and J 4 bases short, with 14 bases between. Each sample yielded at least 5.5 micrograms of PBMC total RNA. With a J-beta primer mix and a sample-barcoded 5' primer, a second PCR ran 7 to 11 cycles. Each cDNA molecule was tagged by a template-switch adaptor with 12 random nucleotides. TCRdb recomputed calls from the 5' RACE reads with MiXCR, one row per CDR3 protein. Here the sample spans around 580,000 distinct CDR3 sequences, around half being singletons.

Sequenced: blood. The chain links TRBV7-8 to TRBJ2-7; no definite D call. The receptor was derived from a man older than 75 in good health. CDR3 loop: CASSLVIGRGYEQYF. In DNA form, the CDR3 reads TGTGCCAGCAGCTTAGTAATAGGCCGTGGGTACGAGCAGTACTTC.